This T cell receptor beta chain was obtained from a study of regulatory T cells in long-lasting Graves disease. Study findings and constraints: Patients with persistent disease showed a bias toward TRBV28, TRBJ1-2 and TRBJ2-5.

This clonotype was counted ten times or more. Its antigen is unknown. Germline values: CDR1 SGHNT, CDR2 YYREEE (reference sequence). CDR3 length: 15 residues. The J segment lost 6 bases and the V segment lost 3 bases, leaving 10 bases of the junction unmatched. The authors built TCR beta libraries using iRepertoire HTBI primers and Arm-PCR of CDR3 regions. TCRdb itself ran the multiplex PCR reads through MiXCR, one entry per CDR3 protein. The repertoire holds around 400,000 distinct CDR3 sequences, approximately 16% seen once, with about 7.8% in the top ten. The time point: newly diagnosed GD, antithyroid drugs for less than 3 months. The TCR library was made from RNA that had been extracted from PBMCs in TRIzol. The sample also formed part of further work on T cells in Graves' hyperthyroidism and ophthalmopathy.

The sequence was collected from a woman in her thirties or forties with Graves disease. The V and J genes are TRBV5-4 and TRBJ2-7, with 9 bases aligning to TRBD1. Here the sequenced sample was peripheral blood mononuclear cells (PBMCs), taken at new diagnosis, from a patient treated with antithyroid drugs. CDR3 loop: CASSSPGTGLSEQYF. CDR3 nucleotide sequence: TGTGCCAGCAGCTCTCCCGGGACAGGGCTTTCCGAGCAGTACTTC.